This entry concerns a single T cell receptor (beta chain). The antigen is not known. The CDR3 contains 15 residues. The germline gives CDR1 DFQATT, CDR2 SNEGSKA (reference sequence). J lost 4 bases, V lost 6 bases, and 10 bases had no gene match. TCRdb redid the calling of the 5' RACE reads with MiXCR, one entry per CDR3 protein. This table has about 16,000 distinct CDR3 sequences, about 5.8% appearing once. These data come from a study of spatial heterogeneity in lung cancer. General study results and limits: Expanded alpha and beta TCR counts within tumors tracked tumor mutation counts.

Specified time point: sample taken at primary tumor resection. Tumor, nontumor lung or frozen PBMC supplied whole RNA that was sequenced unsorted. Specimen: lung tumor tissue, collected at surgery. The V and J genes are TRBV20-1 and TRBJ2-3, with 10 bases that match TRBD2. This receptor was taken from a female donor with early-stage non-small cell lung cancer. The CDR3 DNA follows: TGCAGTGCCCAGAAGCGGGAGGGCCTCCCAGATACGCAGTATTTT. Protein: CSAQKREGLPDTQYF.